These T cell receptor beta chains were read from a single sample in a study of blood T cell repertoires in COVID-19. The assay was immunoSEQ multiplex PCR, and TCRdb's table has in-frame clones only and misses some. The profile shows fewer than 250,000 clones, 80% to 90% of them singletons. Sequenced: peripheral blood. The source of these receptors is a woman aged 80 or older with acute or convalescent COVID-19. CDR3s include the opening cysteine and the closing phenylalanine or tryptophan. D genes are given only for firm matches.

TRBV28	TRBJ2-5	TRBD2	CASSGLAGTWETQYF	TGTGCCAGCAGTGGACTAGCGGGAACTTGGGAGACCCAGTACTTC
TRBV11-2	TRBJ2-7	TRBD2	CASSLAGGSSYEQYF	TGTGCCAGCAGCCTAGCGGGGGGAAGCTCCTACGAGCAGTACTTC
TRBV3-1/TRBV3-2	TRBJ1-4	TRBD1	CASRLQGANEKLFF	TGTGCCAGCAGGTTACAGGGGGCAAATGAAAAACTGTTTTTT
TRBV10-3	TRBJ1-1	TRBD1	CAVRQGLNTEAFF	TGTGCCGTGCGACAGGGCCTGAACACTGAAGCTTTCTTT
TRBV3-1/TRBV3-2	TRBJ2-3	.	CASSDGLPTDTQYF	TGTGCCAGCAGCGATGGACTTCCTACAGATACGCAGTATTTT
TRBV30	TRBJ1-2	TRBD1	CACPDRGLYGYTF	TGTGCCTGCCCTGACAGGGGGCTTTATGGCTACACCTTC
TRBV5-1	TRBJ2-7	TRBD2	CASRWTSGSLNEQYF	TGCGCCAGCAGGTGGACTAGCGGGAGTCTAAACGAGCAGTACTTC
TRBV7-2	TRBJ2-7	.	CASSLGGTQAYEQYF	TGTGCCAGCAGCCTAGGAGGGACACAAGCTTACGAGCAGTACTTC
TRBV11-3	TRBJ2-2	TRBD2	CASSLVAGGFTGELFF	TGTGCCAGCAGCTTAGTAGCGGGGGGGTTCACCGGGGAGCTGTTTTTT
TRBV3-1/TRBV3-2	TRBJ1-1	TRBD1	CASSQVPVGGQSDPNTEAFF	TGTGCCAGCAGCCAAGTCCCAGTGGGGGGACAGTCCGACCCGAACACTGAAGCTTTCTTT
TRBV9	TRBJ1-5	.	CASSVGNGAQPQHF	TGTGCCAGCAGCGTAGGTAACGGAGCCCAGCCCCAGCATTTT